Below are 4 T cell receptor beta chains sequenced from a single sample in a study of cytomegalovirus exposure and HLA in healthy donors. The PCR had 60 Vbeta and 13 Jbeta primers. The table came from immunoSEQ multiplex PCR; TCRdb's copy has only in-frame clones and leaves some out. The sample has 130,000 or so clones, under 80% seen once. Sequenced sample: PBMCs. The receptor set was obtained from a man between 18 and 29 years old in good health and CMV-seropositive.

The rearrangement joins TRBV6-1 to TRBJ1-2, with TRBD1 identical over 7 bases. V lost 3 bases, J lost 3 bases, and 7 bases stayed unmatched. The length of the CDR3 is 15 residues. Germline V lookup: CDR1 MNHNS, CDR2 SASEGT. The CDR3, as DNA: TGTGCCAGCAGTGACAGGGACAGAGGGCACTATGGCTACACCTTC. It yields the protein CASSDRDRGHYGYTF.

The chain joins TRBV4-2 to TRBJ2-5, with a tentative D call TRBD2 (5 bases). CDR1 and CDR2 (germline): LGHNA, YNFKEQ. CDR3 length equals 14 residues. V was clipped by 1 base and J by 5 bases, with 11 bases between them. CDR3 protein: CASSQGTAGETQYF. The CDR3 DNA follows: TGTGCCAGCAGCCAAGGGACCGCGGGTGAGACCCAGTACTTC.

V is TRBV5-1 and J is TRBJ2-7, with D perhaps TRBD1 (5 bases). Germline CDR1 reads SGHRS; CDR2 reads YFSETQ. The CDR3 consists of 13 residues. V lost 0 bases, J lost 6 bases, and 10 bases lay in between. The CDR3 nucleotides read TGCGCCAGCAGCTTGGCCGCAGGGCTCGAGCAGTACTTC. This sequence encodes CASSLAAGLEQYF.

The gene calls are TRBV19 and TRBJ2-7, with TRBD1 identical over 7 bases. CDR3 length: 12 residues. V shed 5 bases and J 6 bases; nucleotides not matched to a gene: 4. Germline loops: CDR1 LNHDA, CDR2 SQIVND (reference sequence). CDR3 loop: CASSRQGFEQYF. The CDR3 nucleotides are TGTGCCAGTAGTCGACAGGGTTTCGAGCAGTACTTC.